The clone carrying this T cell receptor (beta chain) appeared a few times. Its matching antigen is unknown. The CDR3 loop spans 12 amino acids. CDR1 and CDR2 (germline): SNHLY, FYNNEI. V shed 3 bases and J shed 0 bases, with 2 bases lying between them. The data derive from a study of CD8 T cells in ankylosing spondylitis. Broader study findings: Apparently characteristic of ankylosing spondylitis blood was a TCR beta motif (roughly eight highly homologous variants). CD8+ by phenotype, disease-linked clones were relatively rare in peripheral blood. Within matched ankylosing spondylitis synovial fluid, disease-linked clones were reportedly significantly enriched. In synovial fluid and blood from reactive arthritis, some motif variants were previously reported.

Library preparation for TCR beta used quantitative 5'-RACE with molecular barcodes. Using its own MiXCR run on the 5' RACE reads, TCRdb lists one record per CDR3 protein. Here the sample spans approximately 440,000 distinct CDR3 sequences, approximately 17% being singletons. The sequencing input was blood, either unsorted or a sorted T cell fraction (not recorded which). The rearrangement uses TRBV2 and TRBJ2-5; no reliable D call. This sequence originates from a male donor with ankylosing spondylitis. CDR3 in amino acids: CASSEYQETQYF. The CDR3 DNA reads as TGTGCCAGCAGTGAGTACCAAGAGACCCAGTACTTC.